This TCR beta chain emerged from a study of glioma-infiltrating T cells. Broader study findings: CDR3 overlap between tissue and blood was very small.

V lost 2 bases to trimming and J lost 10 bases, with 18 bases between them. This CDR3 has 15 amino acids. CDR1 is LNHDA, CDR2 SQIVND, per germline (reference sequence). This clonotype was seen more than once but under ten times. Its specificity is unknown. TCR alpha and beta CDR3 regions were amplified from RNA using iRepertoire nested multiplex PCR. MiXCR, run by TCRdb on the multiplex PCR reads, gives a single entry per CDR3 protein. The sample records about 180,000 distinct CDR3 sequences, about 47% being singletons. This receptor was identified in a human donor with low-grade glioma or glioblastoma, undergoing nonglioma brain surgery, or in good health (not recorded which). The sequencing sample was made of glioma tissue, nonneoplastic brain tissue, or PBMCs (not recorded which). The gene calls are TRBV19 and TRBJ2-1; tentative D call: TRBD2 (6 bases). As DNA, the CDR3 is TGTGCCAGTAGTATACTTCGCGGGGAGGCGGGAGAGCAGTTCTTC. Its translation is CASSILRGEAGEQFF.